This T cell receptor (gamma chain) was captured by sequencing in a study of γδ T cells in repeated Plasmodium falciparum infection. This clone was observed at least ten times. Its antigen is currently unknown. The protein recorded in TCRdb matches a much larger clone and deviates from this DNA's translation at residue 5, suggesting a read error; the protein here is obtained by translating the DNA. TCRdb applied CATT to the multiplex PCR reads for clone calling. The table records 11,000 to 15,000 gamma-chain clones, around 1.5% of them present only once. Gammadelta T cells were flow-sorted from PBMC into Vgamma9/Vdelta2+ and Vdelta2-negative populations for bulk analysis. Study-level findings and limits: Over time and infection, Vgamma9/Vdelta2+ repertoires remained highly stable and polyclonal.

The trim removed 5 bases at V and 8 bases at J, leaving 6 bases unmatched. The CDR3 is 15 residues long. Looked up from germline, CDR1 is GITISATS and CDR2 is ISYDGTV (reference sequence). Sequencing was done on a sample of gamma-delta T cells from blood. The chain recombines TRGV9 with TRGJP. The clonotype was recovered from a pool of human donors (malaria-infected and uninfected, not separated). DNA of the CDR3: TGTGCCTTGTGGGGGGTAAAGTTGGGCAAAAAAATCAAGGTATTT. Its translation: CALWGVKLGKKIKVF.